This T cell receptor beta chain was recorded in a study of T-cell reconstitution after alpha-beta-depleted transplantation in children. Germline V gene data show CDR1 as SEHNR and CDR2 as FQNEAQ (reference sequence). The junction had 21 bases not matched to a gene; V was cut back by 10 bases and J by 1 base. The CDR3 has 19 amino acids. This clonotype was recorded a few times. Unique molecular identifiers were incorporated into the prepared TCRbeta library. TCRdb re-called the PCR reads with MiXCR, one entry per CDR3 protein. The sample yields around 600,000 distinct CDR3 sequences, about 10% seen once.

The clonotype comes from a human donor who donated a stem cell graft to a child with acute myeloid leukemia. The material was PBMCs from the stem cell graft donor, obtained from the stem cell graft. The chain recombines TRBV7-9 with TRBJ2-2; the match to TRBD1 covers 7 bases. CDR3 amino acids: CATRYLLNRDSVNTGELFF. The CDR3 region has the DNA TGTGCCACCAGATACCTATTGAACCGGGACAGCGTGAACACCGGGGAGCTGTTTTTT.